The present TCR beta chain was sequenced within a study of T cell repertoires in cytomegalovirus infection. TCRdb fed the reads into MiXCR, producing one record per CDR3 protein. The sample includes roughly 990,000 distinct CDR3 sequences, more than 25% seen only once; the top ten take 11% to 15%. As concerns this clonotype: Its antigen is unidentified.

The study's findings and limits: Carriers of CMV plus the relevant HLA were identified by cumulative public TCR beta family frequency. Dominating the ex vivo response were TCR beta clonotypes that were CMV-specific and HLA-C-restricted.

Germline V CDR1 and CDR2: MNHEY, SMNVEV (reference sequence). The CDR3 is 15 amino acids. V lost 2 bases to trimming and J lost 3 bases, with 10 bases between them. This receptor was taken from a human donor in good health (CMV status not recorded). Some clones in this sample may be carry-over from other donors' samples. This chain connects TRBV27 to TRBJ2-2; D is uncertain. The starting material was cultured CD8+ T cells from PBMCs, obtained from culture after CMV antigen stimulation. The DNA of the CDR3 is TGTGCCAGCAGTTTAATTGGATCCTACACCGGGGAGCTGTTTTTT. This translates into CASSLIGSYTGELFF.